This TCR beta chain originates from a study of cytomegalovirus exposure and HLA in healthy donors. As concerns this clone: Its antigen is as yet unknown.

Germline assignment: CDR1 SGHRS and CDR2 YFSETQ. This CDR3 comprises 15 residues. V lost 2 bases and J lost 5, with 16 bases in between. Study-level points and caveats: Some TCR beta chains (roughly 150 of them) were listed as cytomegalovirus-associated.

TCRdb's table, derived via immunoSEQ multiplex PCR, lists solely in-frame clones and lacks some. The table has over 150,000 clones, approximately 86% seen once. The chain joins TRBV5-1 to TRBJ2-5; D may be TRBD2 (6 bases). This sequence originates from a man in his late teens or twenties in good health and CMV-seropositive. The sequencing input was PBMCs. The CDR3: CASSFPPGSGETQYF. CDR3 nucleotide sequence: TGCGCCAGCAGCTTCCCCCCCGGGAGTGGGGAGACCCAGTACTTC.